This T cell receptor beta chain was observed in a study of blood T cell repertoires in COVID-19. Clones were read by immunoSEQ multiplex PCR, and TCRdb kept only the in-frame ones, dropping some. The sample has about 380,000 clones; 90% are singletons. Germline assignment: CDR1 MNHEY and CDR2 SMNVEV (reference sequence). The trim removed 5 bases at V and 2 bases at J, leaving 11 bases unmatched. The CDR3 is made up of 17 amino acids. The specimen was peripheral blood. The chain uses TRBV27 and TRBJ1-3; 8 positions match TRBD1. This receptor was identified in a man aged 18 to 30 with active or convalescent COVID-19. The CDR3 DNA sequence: TGTGCCAGCAGTGCCAACAGGGGGGAAAGAACTGGAAACACCATATATTTT. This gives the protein CASSANRGERTGNTIYF.